The present T cell receptor (beta chain) was sequenced within a study of blood T cell repertoires in COVID-19 (dated by TCRdb to the early 2020s). In the study overall: Collaborator samples came from the United States, Italy and Spain and covered acute and convalescent phases of COVID-19. The material from the prospective study consisted of cDNA or gDNA derived from T cells, B-cell-depleted T cells, or PBMCs. Subjects who had been exposed to COVID-19, were actively infected with it, or had recovered from it provided the deeply sampled blood TCRbeta repertoires that made up the dataset. The repertoires were released in a freely available public database meant as a resource for research on the immune response to SARS-CoV-2. Samples were obtained from the ongoing ImmuneRACE study (first 160 participants) and from some 1,200 subjects provided by 6 global collaborators. Nearly every sample came with metadata listing a de-identified subject ID, COVID-19 status, age in years and sex. Where available, HLA class I and class II types were obtained from metadata supplied by the sample provider rather than from assay-based typing.

What the authors observed across the whole study: Clinical and demographic metadata were provided uncurated, with the amount varying by source and participant.

As for this clone: The clone's antigen remains unknown. The record has no base qualities; no much larger clone is one base away.

According to the germline V gene (reference sequence), CDR1 reads LGHDT and CDR2 reads YNNKEL. From its cysteine to its phenylalanine, the CDR3 spans 15 amino acids. CDR3 DNA is the only sequence kept; it has 45 bases, read in frame from the first base. The V end gives up 5 bases and the J end 3 bases, leaving 5 bases in the junction not matched to a gene. The immunoSEQ Assay, a bias-controlled multiplex PCR, was used to amplify TCRbeta CDR3 regions from genomic DNA. The published analysis was carried out like this. The number of nucleated cells in each sample was estimated from the amplification of reference gene primers within the assay. To quantify the absolute abundance of each unique TCRbeta CDR3 rearrangement, sequence reads were collapsed and filtered. Productive Simpson clonality was computed per sample as the square root of Simpson's diversity index over productive rearrangements. This immuneACCESS table, as held by TCRdb, lists in-frame sequences with V and J called but not all clones. Of the missing ones, under half trace to an unresolved V gene in checked studies; the others have no known cause. The V and J calls and clone size were taken over from that table, and D and trimming were inferred from the DNA. The sample has approximately 200,000 clones on record, around 84% of them singletons. Jointly, the top ten make up over 9.5% of the sample.

One collaborating source in Seattle enrolled patients while the patients were actively infected and followed the patients over time throughout the course of disease. Each collaborating institution followed its own protocols to collect whole blood in K2EDTA tubes. Collaborator samples were shipped for TCRbeta analysis as frozen whole blood, isolated PBMCs, or DNA extracted from either sample type. The clonotype was recovered from a woman of 80 years or more with COVID-19, enrolled during active disease. The material sequenced was peripheral blood. The chain is assembled from TRBV3-1 (or the pseudogene TRBV3-2) and TRBJ2-1; a stretch of 9 junction bases matches TRBD2. The DNA sequence is given as TGTGCCAGCAGCGTCAGCGGGGGGATCTACAATGAGCAGTTCTTC. This sequence encodes CASSVSGGIYNEQFF.